This T cell receptor (beta chain) appears in the sequencing data of a study of shared clonotypes between healthy human individuals. The method was immunoSEQ multiplex PCR; TCRdb's version includes in-frame clones alone and lacks a portion of them. The repertoire holds about 2,500,000 clones, with more than 80% as singletons. CDR3 length equals 14 residues. V gave up 3 bases and J gave up 0 bases, with 7 bases separating them. Germline V gene sequence: CDR1 SGHRS, CDR2 YFSETQ. As regards this clone: Other nucleotide sequences from this sample produce the same CDR3.

Sequencing was carried out using naive CD4+ T cells sorted from blood. Subset reported: CD45RA+ positively selected. The clonotype comes from a man younger than 35 in good health. This chain joins TRBV5-1 and TRBJ1-3; D gene uncertain. The DNA of the CDR3 is TGCGCCAGCAGCTCCTCAGGCTCTGGAAACACCATATATTTT. It codes for CASSSSGSGNTIYF.